The rows below give T cell receptor beta chains drawn from one sample of a study of blood T cell repertoires in COVID-19. Profiling relied on immunoSEQ multiplex PCR, and the TCRdb table lists in-frame clones only, not all of them. Of roughly 250,000 clones listed, about 91% are singletons. Sequenced input: peripheral blood. These receptors all stem from a person under 35 with COVID-19, enrolled during active disease. Both conserved end residues are part of each CDR3. Each record gives: CDR3 protein, CDR3 DNA, V gene, J gene, clone size, D gene. The D gene is left open where the match is weak. The size entry is marked missing in some rows and otherwise reads once, few, many or a size class.

CASSYSAPGGQSFYGYTF	TGCGCCAGCAGCTACTCAGCCCCGGGAGGCCAATCTTTCTATGGCTACACCTTC	TRBV5-1	TRBJ1-2	.	.
CAISESGGVQETQYF	TGTGCCATCAGTGAGAGTGGGGGGGTCCAGGAGACCCAGTACTTC	TRBV10-3	TRBJ2-5	.	TRBD2
CASSPTRGGAYEQYF	TGTGCCAGCAGCCCTACGCGGGGAGGTGCCTACGAGCAGTACTTC	TRBV5-5	TRBJ2-7	.	.
CASSVTSALDTQYF	TGTGCCAGCAGCGTCACTAGCGCGCTAGATACGCAGTATTTT	TRBV5-4	TRBJ2-3	once	TRBD2
CASSPGDTGANEKLFF	TGTGCCAGCAGCCCCGGGGACACCGGAGCTAATGAAAAACTGTTTTTT	TRBV9	TRBJ1-4	few	.
CASSFDTEQYF	TGTGCCAGCAGCTTCGACACAGAGCAGTACTTC	TRBV7-9	TRBJ2-7	.	.
CASSTTGQLNTEAFF	TGTGCCAGCAGCACAACAGGACAGTTGAACACTGAAGCTTTCTTT	TRBV5-8	TRBJ1-1	.	.
CASSLGWMDTQYF	TGTGCCAGCAGCCTAGGTTGGATGGATACGCAGTATTTT	TRBV6-5	TRBJ2-3	.	.
CASSLGRTQGAKQFF	TGTGCCAGCAGCTTAGGTAGGACGCAGGGGGCAAAGCAGTTCTTC	TRBV13	TRBJ2-1	.	TRBD1
CASSTPGHNLGAGELFF	TGCGCCAGCAGCACTCCGGGACACAACTTAGGCGCCGGGGAGCTGTTTTTT	TRBV5-1	TRBJ2-2	.	.
CASSKGQGRDEQFF	TGCGCCAGCAGCAAGGGACAGGGTCGGGATGAGCAGTTCTTC	TRBV4-3	TRBJ2-1	.	TRBD1
CASSLSGGEGYEQYF	TGTGCCAGCAGTTTATCCGGGGGGGAAGGCTACGAGCAGTACTTC	TRBV27	TRBJ2-7	.	TRBD2
CASSSGLARETQYF	TGTGCCAGCAGCTCCGGACTAGCGAGGGAGACCCAGTACTTC	TRBV5-4	TRBJ2-5	.	TRBD2
CASSPSAGGDYEQYF	TGTGCCAGTAGTCCCTCAGCTGGGGGGGACTACGAGCAGTACTTC	TRBV19	TRBJ2-7	.	TRBD2
CASSLRTSDEQFF	TGTGCCAGCAGCTTACGGACATCGGATGAGCAGTTCTTC	TRBV7-9	TRBJ2-1	.	.
CASSESRGSNQPQHF	TGTGCCAGCAGTGAATCCAGGGGAAGCAATCAGCCCCAGCATTTT	TRBV2	TRBJ1-5	.	.
CASSPTSSNEQFF	TGTGCCAGCAGCCCAACTAGCAGCAATGAGCAGTTCTTC	TRBV6-4	TRBJ2-1	.	.
CASKGEGGSTDTQYF	TGTGCCAGTAAAGGCGAGGGCGGGAGTACAGATACGCAGTATTTT	TRBV19	TRBJ2-3	once	TRBD2
CASGSDVPTGRGRVYEQYF	TGTGCTAGTGGTTCCGACGTCCCGACAGGCCGCGGAAGGGTCTACGAGCAGTACTTC	TRBV12-5	TRBJ2-7	.	.
CASSLGQGRETQYF	TGTGCCAGCAGCCTAGGACAGGGGCGGGAGACCCAGTACTTC	TRBV13	TRBJ2-5	.	TRBD1
CASSSLPQESGFF	TGTGCCAGCAGCTCCCTACCCCAGGAATCTGGGTTCTTC	TRBV5-6	TRBJ2-1	.	.
CATSDRTAYGYTF	TGTGCCACCAGTGACAGGACAGCCTATGGCTACACCTTC	TRBV24-1	TRBJ1-2	.	.
CASSPPRSGTLNEQFF	TGTGCCAGCTCACCACCGAGGAGCGGGACCCTCAATGAGCAGTTCTTC	TRBV18	TRBJ2-1	once	TRBD2
CASSAGQYGYTF	TGTGCCAGCAGCGCCGGACAGTATGGCTACACCTTC	TRBV5-6	TRBJ1-2	.	.
CASRPTGNEQFF	TGTGCCAGCAGACCGACAGGGAATGAGCAGTTCTTC	TRBV7-9	TRBJ2-1	.	TRBD1
CSASGENSNQPQHF	TGCAGTGCTAGTGGGGAGAATAGCAATCAGCCCCAGCATTTT	TRBV20-1	TRBJ1-5	.	.
CASSLGEGSGPWYF	TGCGCCAGCAGCTTAGGTGAAGGTAGCGGACCGTGGTACTTC	TRBV5-1	TRBJ2-4	.	.
CASSLALTSDSYEQYF	TGTGCCAGCAGCTTAGCCCTTACTAGCGACTCCTACGAGCAGTACTTC	TRBV7-2	TRBJ2-7	.	TRBD2
CASSFLDRGEEQYF	TGTGCCAGCAGTTTTCTGGACAGGGGTGAGGAGCAGTACTTC	TRBV27	TRBJ2-7	.	TRBD1
CASSIPATRPALGYTF	TGTGCCAGTAGTATCCCCGCGACTCGGCCCGCCCTAGGCTACACCTTC	TRBV19	TRBJ1-2	.	.
CSERQGNQPQHF	TGCAGCGAAAGACAGGGAAATCAGCCCCAGCATTTT	TRBV29-1	TRBJ1-5	.	TRBD1
CASSLFTDSGNTIYF	TGTGCCAGCAGCTTATTTACAGACTCTGGAAACACCATATATTTT	TRBV7-9	TRBJ1-3	once	.
CASSELAASSYEQYF	TGTGCCAGCAGCGAACTAGCTGCGAGCTCCTACGAGCAGTACTTC	TRBV2	TRBJ2-7	.	.
CSVENRASNTEAFF	TGCAGCGTTGAAAACAGGGCGTCTAACACTGAAGCTTTCTTT	TRBV29-1	TRBJ1-1	once	.
CASRLAVDFNTEAFF	TGTGCCAGCAGATTGGCGGTGGACTTTAACACTGAAGCTTTCTTT	TRBV19	TRBJ1-1	once	.
CASSNGQGTDEQYF	TGCGCCAGCAGCAACGGACAGGGGACGGACGAGCAGTACTTC	TRBV4-1	TRBJ2-7	few	TRBD1
CASSTTGGPYEQYF	TGTGCCAGCAGTACGACAGGGGGCCCCTACGAGCAGTACTTC	TRBV6-5	TRBJ2-7	.	TRBD1
CASSSNMEGSTDTQYF	TGTGCCAGCAGTTCGAACATGGAGGGAAGCACAGATACGCAGTATTTT	TRBV7-9	TRBJ2-3	.	.
CASSRIAGTNTGELFF	TGCGCCAGCAGCAGAATAGCGGGGACGAACACCGGGGAGCTGTTTTTT	TRBV5-1	TRBJ2-2	once	TRBD2
CASSQGDQGLDGYTF	TGCGCCAGCAGCCAAGGAGACCAGGGGCTGGATGGCTACACCTTC	TRBV4-1	TRBJ1-2	.	.
CASSPMGGRTEAFF	TGTGCCAGTAGTCCCATGGGGGGTCGGACTGAAGCTTTCTTT	TRBV19	TRBJ1-1	.	.
CASSLWGGRAKETQYF	TGTGCCAGCAGCTTATGGGGCGGGAGGGCCAAAGAGACCCAGTACTTC	TRBV7-2	TRBJ2-5	.	TRBD2
CASSAVLLRGDQPQHF	TGTGCCAGCAGTGCGGTCCTCTTACGGGGGGATCAGCCCCAGCATTTT	TRBV6-1	TRBJ1-5	.	.